What follows are 8 T cell receptor beta chains derived from one specimen sequenced in a study of response to subunit inactivated influenza vaccine. TCRdb independently ran MiXCR on the RT-PCR reads; one entry per CDR3 protein. The repertoire has about 180,000 distinct CDR3 sequences, around a tenth of them found once; the top ten carry approximately 11%. The source was non-naive T cells sorted from PBMCs, collected on the day of vaccination. All receptors come from a man aged 50 to 60 who received an inactivated influenza vaccine.

This rearrangement joins TRBV28 to TRBJ2-5; 11 nucleotides line up with TRBD2. This CDR3 comprises 14 residues. V lost 5 bases to trimming and J lost 4 bases; unmatched junction nucleotides: 3. CDR1 is MDHEN, CDR2 SYDVKM, per germline. The CDR3 sequence is CASSTSGRSETQYF. CDR3 nucleotide sequence: TGTGCCAGCAGTACTAGCGGGAGATCAGAGACCCAGTACTTC.

This clonotype showed up many times. The chain joins TRBV6-2 or TRBV6-3 to TRBJ2-3; TRBD2 aligns across 12 bases. Germline values: CDR1 MNHEY, CDR2 SVGEGT. The CDR3 is made up of 14 amino acids. After removal of 6 bases from V and 10 bases from J, the junction contained 8 bases not matched to a gene. CDR3 amino acids: CASRSSGGARAQYF. For the CDR3, the DNA is TGTGCCAGCAGATCTAGCGGGGGGGCCAGAGCGCAGTATTTT.

This chain links TRBV7-9 with TRBJ2-7; 8 positions agree with TRBD1. This CDR3 comprises 16 residues. Germline assignment: CDR1 SEHNR and CDR2 FQNEAQ (reference sequence). V lost 1 base and J lost 3; bases outside the gene matches: 8. CDR3 amino acids: CASSLVDRGLHYEQYF. The DNA of the CDR3 is TGTGCCAGCAGCTTAGTCGACAGGGGACTCCACTACGAGCAGTACTTC.

Many counts were recorded for this clonotype. This rearrangement joins TRBV3-1 to TRBJ2-1; D gene ambiguous. V gave up 5 bases and J gave up 8 bases, with 7 bases separating them. The germline CDR1 and CDR2 sequences are LGHDT and YNNKEL (reference sequence). The CDR3 is 11 residues long. The CDR3 sequence is CASSEGYEQFF. In DNA form, the CDR3 reads TGTGCCAGCAGCGAAGGTTATGAGCAGTTCTTC.

V and J are TRBV28 and TRBJ1-5, with a tentative D call TRBD1 (5 bases). Germline V gives CDR1 MDHEN, CDR2 SYDVKM. The V end was cut by 3 bases, the J end by 2 bases, with 8 bases between. The CDR3 consists of 14 residues. The CDR3 DNA is TGTGCCAGCAGTTTTGGGGCCCGCAATCAGCCCCAGCATTTT. Its translation is CASSFGARNQPQHF. Combining the CDR3 with reference TRBV28 and TRBJ1-5 gives the whole variable domain DVKVTQSSRYLVKRTGEKVFLECVQDMDHENMFWYRQDPGLGLRLIYFSYDVKMKEKGDIPEGYSVSREKKERFSLILESASTNQTSMYLCASSFGARNQPQHFGDGTRLSIL.

This clonotype came up a few times. The chain combines TRBV6-2 or TRBV6-3 with TRBJ1-5; 8 nucleotides line up with TRBD1. CDR1 is MNHEY, CDR2 SVGEGT, per germline. J was trimmed by 6 bases and V by 4 bases; bases with no gene match: 8. This CDR3 comprises 15 residues. The CDR3 protein is CASSFPDRAGQPQHF. CDR3 nucleotide sequence: TGTGCCAGCAGTTTCCCGGACAGGGCCGGTCAGCCCCAGCATTTT.

The V gene is TRBV4-2, the J gene TRBJ1-1; 11 positions agree with TRBD1. CDR3 length: 16 residues. V shed 4 bases, J shed 1 base, and the junction held 5 bases outside the gene matches. From germline, CDR1 is LGHNA and CDR2 YNFKEQ. CDR3 in DNA: TGTGCCAGCAGCCCCCGGACAGGGGGCACGAACACTGAAGCTTTCTTT. This encodes CASSPRTGGTNTEAFF.

This clonotype occurred many times. This chain joins TRBV12-3 or TRBV12-4 and TRBJ2-1, with a possible D match to TRBD1 (6 bases). CDR3 length: 14 amino acids. V was shortened by 1 base and J by 9 bases, with 13 bases between the two germline ends. DNA of the CDR3: TGTGCCAGCAGTTTAGTGACGACAGGATCTGAGCAGTTCTTC. Translating gives CASSLVTTGSEQFF.